A selection of T cell receptor beta chains follows, all from one sample in a study of cytomegalovirus exposure and HLA in healthy donors. Generated by immunoSEQ multiplex PCR, the TCRdb table keeps only in-frame clones and is missing some. The table shows about 140,000 clones, with 70% to 85% occurring only once. The sequencing sample was made of PBMCs. These receptors were collected from a man in his forties or fifties in good health and CMV-seropositive. Each CDR3 is given without its conserved first and last residue. D genes are given only for firm matches.

v_gene	j_gene	d_gene	CDR3aa
TRBV15	TRBJ2-4	TRBD2	ATGSGGVRAKNIQY
TRBV29-1	TRBJ2-3	TRBD2	SVKRETSTDTQY
TRBV7-8	TRBJ1-4	NA	ASSLRRDPPDEKLF
TRBV5-1	TRBJ1-5	NA	ASSFTGGRNQPQH
TRBV19	TRBJ1-2	TRBD1	ASSTQTGAYGYT
TRBV6-6	TRBJ2-5	NA	ASSYSFGQETQY
TRBV6-6	TRBJ1-4	NA	ASRPTVPPEKLF
TRBV19	TRBJ2-1	NA	ASSIGLAEGDEQF
TRBV30	TRBJ1-2	TRBD1	AWDRAENYGYT
TRBV9	TRBJ1-1	NA	ASSAQAGANTEAF
TRBV2	TRBJ2-7	TRBD2	ASRSTGGEQY
TRBV2	TRBJ2-7	NA	ASSGGSYYEQY
TRBV4-1	NA	NA	ASSQSPPQGALSYEQY
TRBV4-3	TRBJ1-2	NA	ASSHRGHFYGYT
TRBV19	TRBJ2-7	NA	ASSARGGNEQY
TRBV12-5	TRBJ1-2	TRBD1	ASTGDGYT
TRBV7-9	TRBJ1-1	TRBD1	SSSLAGGTEAF
TRBV9	TRBJ2-1	TRBD2	ASSPRLAGFPEQF
TRBV7-9	TRBJ1-1	NA	ASSSRGENTEAF
TRBV7-8	TRBJ2-3	TRBD1	ASSHDRADTQY
TRBV15	TRBJ2-7	TRBD1	ATSRDPTGAYEQY
TRBV30	TRBJ2-5	TRBD2	AWSGLAGVLERTQY
TRBV5-1	TRBJ2-7	TRBD2	ASSPGTSGRGTYEQY
TRBV10-2	TRBJ2-5	TRBD2	ASSQGEGKTQY
TRBV4-1	TRBJ2-7	TRBD1	ASSQSYQRQGSHEQY
TRBV30	TRBJ1-2	NA	AWRTNNRGGYT
TRBV13	TRBJ1-1	NA	ASSLGWAANTEAF
TRBV29-1	TRBJ2-5	TRBD2	SVPSFGSGVQETQY
TRBV4-3	TRBJ1-4	NA	ASSYTGSGGEKLF
TRBV6-1	TRBJ2-1	TRBD2	ASLRTSGGHEQF
TRBV6-1	TRBJ1-3	TRBD1	ASGRTGGGGNTIY
TRBV5-5	TRBJ1-1	NA	ASSFGGSNTEAF
TRBV7-7	TRBJ2-3	NA	ASSPLAGRHRITQY
TRBV7-9	TRBJ1-2	NA	ASSPTAGQGYT
TRBV5-6	TRBJ2-7	NA	ASSWMTTPYEQY
TRBV5-1	TRBJ2-1	NA	ASNRGSGIYNEQF
TRBV7-3	TRBJ1-2	TRBD1	ASSLRGGQGSYGYT
TRBV6-5	TRBJ1-1	TRBD1	ASSHGQGTTEAF
TRBV5-6	TRBJ2-5	NA	ASSLGGVETQY
TRBV9	TRBJ1-1	NA	ASSETSVVNTEAF
TRBV11-2	TRBJ1-2	NA	ASSSPKGDNYGYT
TRBV5-1	TRBJ1-5	TRBD1	ASSLTQGDQPQH
TRBV11-1	TRBJ2-7	NA	ASSFYGSGDEQY
TRBV6-5	TRBJ1-3	NA	ASSYMSSGNTIY
TRBV19	TRBJ2-5	TRBD2	ASSISAGDEETQY
TRBV5-1	TRBJ1-2	TRBD1	ASSSTGQGSGYT
TRBV7-2	TRBJ1-2	NA	ASSLTSAGTNYGYT
TRBV9	TRBJ2-1	NA	RRVREQF
TRBV7-9	TRBJ2-5	NA	ASSSRSKETQY
TRBV2	TRBJ2-2	NA	ASRTRQNTGELF
TRBV19	TRBJ2-4	TRBD1	ASSNQGADIQY
TRBV6-5	TRBJ1-2	NA	ASGARVGYGYT
TRBV16	TRBJ1-2	NA	ASSQDSYGYT